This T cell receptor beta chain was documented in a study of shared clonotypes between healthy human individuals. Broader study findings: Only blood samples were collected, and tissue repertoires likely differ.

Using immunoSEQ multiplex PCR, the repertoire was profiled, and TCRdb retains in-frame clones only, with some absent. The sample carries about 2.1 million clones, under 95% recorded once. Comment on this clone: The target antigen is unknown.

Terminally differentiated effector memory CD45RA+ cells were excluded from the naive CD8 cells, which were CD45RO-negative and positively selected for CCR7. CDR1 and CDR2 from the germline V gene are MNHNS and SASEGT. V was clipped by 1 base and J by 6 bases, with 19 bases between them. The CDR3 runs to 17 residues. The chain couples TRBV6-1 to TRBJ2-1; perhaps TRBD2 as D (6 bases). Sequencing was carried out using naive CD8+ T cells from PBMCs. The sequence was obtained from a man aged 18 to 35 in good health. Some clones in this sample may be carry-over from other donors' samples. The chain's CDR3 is CASSEVWTTVSANEQFF. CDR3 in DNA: TGTGCCAGCAGTGAAGTGTGGACTACCGTGAGTGCCAATGAGCAGTTCTTC.